The source of this T cell receptor (beta chain) is a study of T and B cells in COVID-19 patients. For the study at large: The recovered patients had mostly mild to moderate COVID-19 with outpatient management.

Between the trimmed V and J ends, which lost 0 bases and 5 bases, there was a span of 19 bases. Germline lookup yields CDR1 SGHTA and CDR2 FQGNSA. The CDR3 totals 17 residues. Blood genomic DNA input for TRB amplification was roughly 220-500 ng. TRB rearrangements were amplified by multiplex PCR with BIOMED2 TRB-A/B primers. TCRdb reanalysed the multiplex PCR reads using MiXCR and keeps one entry per CDR3 protein. The sample has 10,000 or so distinct CDR3 sequences, 30% seen once. The specimen was blood. The TCR sequence derives from a human donor with active COVID-19. The V and J genes are TRBV7-2 and TRBJ2-5; D possibly corresponds to TRBD2 (6 bases). Here the CDR3 reads CASSLAATRGVGETQYF. The CDR3 DNA reads as TGTGCCAGCAGCTTAGCTGCTACGCGGGGTGTGGGGGAGACCCAGTACTTC.